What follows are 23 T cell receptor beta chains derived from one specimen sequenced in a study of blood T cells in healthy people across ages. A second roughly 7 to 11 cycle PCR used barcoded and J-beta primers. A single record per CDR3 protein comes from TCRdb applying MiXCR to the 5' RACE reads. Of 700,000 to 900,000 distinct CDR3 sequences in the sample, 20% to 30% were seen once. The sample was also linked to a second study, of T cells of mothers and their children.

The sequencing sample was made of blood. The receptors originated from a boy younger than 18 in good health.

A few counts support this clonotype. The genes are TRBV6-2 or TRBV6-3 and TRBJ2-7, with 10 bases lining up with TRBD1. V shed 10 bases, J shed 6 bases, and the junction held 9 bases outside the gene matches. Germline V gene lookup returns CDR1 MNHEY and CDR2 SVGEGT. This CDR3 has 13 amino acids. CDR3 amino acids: CATLRDRGREQYF. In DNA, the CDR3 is TGTGCCACCCTCCGGGACAGGGGTCGCGAGCAGTACTTC.

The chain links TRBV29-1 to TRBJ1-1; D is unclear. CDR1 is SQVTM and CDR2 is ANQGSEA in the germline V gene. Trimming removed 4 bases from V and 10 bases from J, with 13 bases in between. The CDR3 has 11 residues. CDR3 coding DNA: TGCAGCGTTGTTCTCGGGGAACGAGCTTTCTTT. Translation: CSVVLGERAFF.

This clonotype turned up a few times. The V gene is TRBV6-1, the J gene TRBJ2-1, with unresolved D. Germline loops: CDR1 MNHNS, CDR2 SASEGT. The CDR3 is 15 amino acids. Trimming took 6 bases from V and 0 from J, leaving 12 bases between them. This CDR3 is CASRSWVHSYNEQFF. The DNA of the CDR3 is TGTGCCAGCAGGTCCTGGGTCCACTCCTACAATGAGCAGTTCTTC.

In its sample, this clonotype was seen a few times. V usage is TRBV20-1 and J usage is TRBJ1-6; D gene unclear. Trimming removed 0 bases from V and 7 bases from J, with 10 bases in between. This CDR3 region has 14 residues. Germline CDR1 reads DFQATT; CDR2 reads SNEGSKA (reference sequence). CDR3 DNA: TGCAGTGCTAGAGATCCGGGTGGGAATTCACCCCTCCACTTT. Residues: CSARDPGGNSPLHF.

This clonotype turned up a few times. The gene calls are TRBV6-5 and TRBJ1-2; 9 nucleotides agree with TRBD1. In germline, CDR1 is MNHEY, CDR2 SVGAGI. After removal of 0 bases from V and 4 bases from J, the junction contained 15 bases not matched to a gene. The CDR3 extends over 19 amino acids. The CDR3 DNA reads TGTGCCAGCAGTTACTCGATTCCCAACAGGGGGCAAAGAATCTATGGCTACACCTTC. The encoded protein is CASSYSIPNRGQRIYGYTF.

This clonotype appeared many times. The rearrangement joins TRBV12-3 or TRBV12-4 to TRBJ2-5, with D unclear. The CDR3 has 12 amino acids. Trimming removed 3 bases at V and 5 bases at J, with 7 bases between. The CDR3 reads CASSLQQETQYF. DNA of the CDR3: TGTGCCAGCAGTTTGCAGCAGGAGACCCAGTACTTC.

The CDR3 DNA follows: TGCGCCAGCAGCCCGACCGGGACACCTAACTATGGCTACACCTTC. Translated, it gives CASSPTGTPNYGYTF. This chain links TRBV5-1 with TRBJ1-2, with a possible D match to TRBD1 (6 bases). Trimming cost V 4 bases and J 0 bases, with 13 bases left between them. Germline CDR1 and CDR2: SGHRS and YFSETQ. The CDR3 totals 15 residues.

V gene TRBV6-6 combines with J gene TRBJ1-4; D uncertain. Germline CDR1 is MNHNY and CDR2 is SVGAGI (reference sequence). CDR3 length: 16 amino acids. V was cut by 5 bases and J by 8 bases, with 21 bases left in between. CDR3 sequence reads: CASSLRPGKPGEKLFF. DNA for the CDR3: TGTGCCAGCAGTCTGCGGCCCGGGAAACCGGGGGAAAAACTGTTTTTT.

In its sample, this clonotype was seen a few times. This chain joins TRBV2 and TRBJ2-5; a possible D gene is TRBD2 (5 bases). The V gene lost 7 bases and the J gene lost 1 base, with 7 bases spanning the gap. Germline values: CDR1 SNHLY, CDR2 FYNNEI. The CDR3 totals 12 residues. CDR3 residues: CASTAAQETQYF. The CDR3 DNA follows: TGTGCCAGCACAGCGGCCCAAGAGACCCAGTACTTC.

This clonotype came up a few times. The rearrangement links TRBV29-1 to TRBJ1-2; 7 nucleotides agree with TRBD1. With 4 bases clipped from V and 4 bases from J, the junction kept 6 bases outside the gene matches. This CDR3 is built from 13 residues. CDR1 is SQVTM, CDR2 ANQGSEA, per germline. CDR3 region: CSVAPDRTYGYTF. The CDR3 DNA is TGCAGCGTTGCCCCGGACAGGACCTATGGCTACACCTTC.

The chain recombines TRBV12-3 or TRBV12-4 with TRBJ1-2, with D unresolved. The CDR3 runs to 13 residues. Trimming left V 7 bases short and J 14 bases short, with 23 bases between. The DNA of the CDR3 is TGTGCCAGCACCTCCACAGAGAACTATGGCTTGACCTTC. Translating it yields CASTSTENYGLTF.

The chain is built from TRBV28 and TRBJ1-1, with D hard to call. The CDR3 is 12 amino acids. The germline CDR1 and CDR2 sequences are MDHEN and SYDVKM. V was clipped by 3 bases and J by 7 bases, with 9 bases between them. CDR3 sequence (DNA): TGTGCCAGCAGTTTGAGGACGGTTGAAGCTTTCTTT. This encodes CASSLRTVEAFF.

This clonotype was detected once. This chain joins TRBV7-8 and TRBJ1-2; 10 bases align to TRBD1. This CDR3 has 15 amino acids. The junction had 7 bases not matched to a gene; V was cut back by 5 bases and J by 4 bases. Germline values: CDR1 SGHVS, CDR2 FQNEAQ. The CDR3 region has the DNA TGTGCCAGCAGCGGCCGGGACAGGGGCCTCTATGGCTACACCTTC. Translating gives CASSGRDRGLYGYTF.

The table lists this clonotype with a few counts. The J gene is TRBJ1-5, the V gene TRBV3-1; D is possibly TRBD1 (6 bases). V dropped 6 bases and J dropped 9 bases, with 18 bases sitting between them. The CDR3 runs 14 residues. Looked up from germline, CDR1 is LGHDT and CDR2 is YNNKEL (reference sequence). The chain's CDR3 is CASRPSQGKGPQHF. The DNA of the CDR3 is TGTGCCAGCAGACCCTCACAGGGTAAGGGGCCCCAGCATTTT.

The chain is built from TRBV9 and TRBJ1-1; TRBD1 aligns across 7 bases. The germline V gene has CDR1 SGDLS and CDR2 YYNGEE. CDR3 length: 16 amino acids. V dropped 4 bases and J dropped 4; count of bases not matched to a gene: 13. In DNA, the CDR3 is TGTGCCAGCAGCTCCAGACAGGGTCCCGATTCCACTGAAGCTTTCTTT. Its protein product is CASSSRQGPDSTEAFF.

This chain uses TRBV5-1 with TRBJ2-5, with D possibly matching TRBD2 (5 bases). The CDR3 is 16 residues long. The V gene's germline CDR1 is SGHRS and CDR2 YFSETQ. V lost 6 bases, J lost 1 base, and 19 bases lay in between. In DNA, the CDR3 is TGCGCCAGCACCCTAGCTCGGAAAGGGCCCCAAGAGACCCAGTACTTC. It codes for CASTLARKGPQETQYF.

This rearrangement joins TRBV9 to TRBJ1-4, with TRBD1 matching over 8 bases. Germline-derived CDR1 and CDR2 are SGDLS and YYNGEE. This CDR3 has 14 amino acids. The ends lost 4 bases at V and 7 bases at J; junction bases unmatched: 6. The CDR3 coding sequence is TGTGCCAGCAGCCCAGGACAGGGAGTTGAAAAACTGTTTTTT. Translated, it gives CASSPGQGVEKLFF.

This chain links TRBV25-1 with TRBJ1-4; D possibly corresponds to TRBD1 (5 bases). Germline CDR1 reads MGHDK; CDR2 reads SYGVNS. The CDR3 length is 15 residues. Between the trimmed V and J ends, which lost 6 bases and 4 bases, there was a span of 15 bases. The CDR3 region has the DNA TGTGCCAGCAGCCCCCGCGGGGCAGGTAATGAAAAACTGTTTTTT. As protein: CASSPRGAGNEKLFF.

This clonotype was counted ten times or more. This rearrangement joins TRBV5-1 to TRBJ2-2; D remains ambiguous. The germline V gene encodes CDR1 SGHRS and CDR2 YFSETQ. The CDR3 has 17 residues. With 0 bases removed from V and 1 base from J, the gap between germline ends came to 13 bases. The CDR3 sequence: CASSLGVPNWNTGELFF. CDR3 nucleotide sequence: TGCGCCAGCAGCTTGGGGGTCCCGAACTGGAACACCGGGGAGCTGTTTTTT. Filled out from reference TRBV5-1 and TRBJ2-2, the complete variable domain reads KAGVTQTPRYLIKTRGQQVTLSCSPISGHRSVSWYQQTPGQGLQFLFEYFSETQRNKGNFPGRFSGRQFSNSRSEMNVSTLELGDSALYLCASSLGVPNWNTGELFFGEGSRLTVL.

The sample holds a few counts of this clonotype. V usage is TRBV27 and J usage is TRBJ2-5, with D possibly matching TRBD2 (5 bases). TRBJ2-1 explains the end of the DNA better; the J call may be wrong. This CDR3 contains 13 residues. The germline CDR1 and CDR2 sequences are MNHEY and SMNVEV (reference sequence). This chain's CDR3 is CASSLPEVNEQFF. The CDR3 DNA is TGTGCCAGCAGTTTACCGGAGGTCAATGAGCAGTTCTTC.

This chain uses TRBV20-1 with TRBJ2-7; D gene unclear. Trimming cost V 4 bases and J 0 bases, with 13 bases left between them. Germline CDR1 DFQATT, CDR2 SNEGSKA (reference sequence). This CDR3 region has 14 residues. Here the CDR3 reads CSATIARSSYEQYF. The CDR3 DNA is TGCAGTGCTACAATAGCTAGGAGCTCCTACGAGCAGTACTTC.

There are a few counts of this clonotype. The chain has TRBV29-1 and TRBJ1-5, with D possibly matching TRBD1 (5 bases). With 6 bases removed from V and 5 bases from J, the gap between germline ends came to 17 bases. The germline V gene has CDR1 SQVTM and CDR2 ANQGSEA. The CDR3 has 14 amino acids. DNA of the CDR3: TGCAGCGTCCGCTCAGGGTCTTCCGATCAGCCCCAGCATTTT. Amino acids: CSVRSGSSDQPQHF. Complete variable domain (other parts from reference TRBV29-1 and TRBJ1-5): SAVISQKPSRDICQRGTSLTIQCQVDSQVTMMFWYRQQPGQSLTLIATANQGSEATYESGFVIDKFPISRPNLTFSTLTVSNMSPEDSSIYLCSVRSGSSDQPQHFGDGTRLSIL.

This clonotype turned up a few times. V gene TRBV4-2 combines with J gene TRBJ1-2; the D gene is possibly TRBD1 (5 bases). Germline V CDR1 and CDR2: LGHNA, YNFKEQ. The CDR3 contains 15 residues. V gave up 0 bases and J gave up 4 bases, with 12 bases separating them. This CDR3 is CASSQDSGRAYGYTF. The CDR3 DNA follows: TGTGCCAGCAGCCAAGATTCGGGGCGGGCCTATGGCTACACCTTC.